These 9 T cell receptor beta chains came from one sample sequenced in a study of T cells in Graves' hyperthyroidism and ophthalmopathy. TCR beta CDR3 regions were amplified from RNA transcripts. Researchers ran a first-round RT-PCR on the TCR CDR3 using the HTBI primer set. In TCRdb, the multiplex PCR reads were re-called with MiXCR into one record per CDR3 protein. The repertoire consists of roughly 100,000 distinct CDR3 sequences, with approximately 50% occurring once and the leading ten covering about a quarter. Sequenced sample: blood. These receptors were collected from a man aged 35 to 55 with Graves' hyperthyroidism.

This clonotype was recorded many times. The chain employs TRBV7-2 and TRBJ2-5; D is unclear. This CDR3 contains 14 residues. V lost 5 bases and J 5 bases, leaving 15 bases between the germline ends. Germline-derived CDR1 and CDR2 are SGHTA and FQGNSA. CDR3 DNA sequence: TGTGCCAGCAGCCTCGGACGGTCCGGGGAGACCCAGTACTTC. Its translation is CASSLGRSGETQYF.

This clonotype is categorized as medium-sized. V and J are TRBV10-3 and TRBJ1-2; 7 positions agree with TRBD1. V lost 4 bases, J lost 8 bases, and 10 bases stayed unmatched. There are 14 residues in the CDR3. The V gene's germline CDR1 is ENHRY and CDR2 SYGVKD. This CDR3 is CAISGGQGDRGYTF. The DNA of the CDR3 is TGTGCCATCAGTGGTGGTCAGGGGGATCGGGGCTACACCTTC.

This clonotype was observed many times. This chain uses TRBV7-2 with TRBJ1-6, with 10 nucleotides matching TRBD1. V trimming: 7 bases; J trimming: 14 bases; junction bases outside the gene matches: 11. This CDR3 comprises 14 residues. Germline CDR1 is SGHTA and CDR2 is FQGNSA. The CDR3 reads CASIRTGGDGTLHF. DNA of the CDR3: TGTGCCAGCATTAGGACAGGGGGTGATGGAACCCTCCACTTT.

This clonotype was observed at least ten times. This chain links TRBV5-8 with TRBJ2-6, with 8 nucleotides matching TRBD1. The J segment lost 0 bases and the V segment lost 5 bases, leaving 7 bases of the junction unmatched. This CDR3 is built from 17 residues. Germline lookup yields CDR1 SGHTS and CDR2 YDEGEE. The CDR3 reads CASSSGQGSSGANVLTF. CDR3 bases: TGTGCCAGCAGTTCCGGACAGGGAAGCTCTGGGGCCAACGTCCTGACTTTC.

The chain couples TRBV7-2 to TRBJ2-7, with 14 bases fitting TRBD2. The ends lost 8 bases at V and 9 bases at J; junction bases unmatched: 6. Germline V lookup: CDR1 SGHTA, CDR2 FQGNSA. CDR3 length: 13 residues. CDR3 in amino acids: CASGGLAGAGQYF. In nucleotides, the CDR3 is TGTGCCAGCGGGGGACTAGCGGGAGCTGGGCAGTACTTC.

The chain has TRBV7-9 and TRBJ1-5; no reliable D call. In germline, CDR1 is SEHNR, CDR2 FQNEAQ (reference sequence). V was cut by 4 bases and J by 3 bases, with 10 bases left in between. The CDR3 is 14 amino acids. DNA of the CDR3: TGTGCCAGCAGCTCGGACGGGCACAATCAGCCCCAGCATTTT. It encodes CASSSDGHNQPQHF.

This clonotype was counted at least ten times. The chain recombines TRBV19 with TRBJ2-4; 7 bases match TRBD1. V shed 0 bases, J shed 7 bases, and the junction held 6 bases outside the gene matches. CDR1 and CDR2 (germline): LNHDA, SQIVND (reference sequence). This CDR3 has 15 residues. CDR3 coding DNA: TGTGCCAGTAGTATAGATCGGGGCAGGGGGAACATTCAGTACTTC. This sequence encodes CASSIDRGRGNIQYF. Looking up the rest from reference TRBV19 and TRBJ2-4 gives the full variable domain: DGGITQSPKYLFRKEGQNVTLSCEQNLNHDAMYWYRQDPGQGLRLIYYSQIVNDFQKGDIAEGYSVSREKKESFPLTVTSAQKNPTAFYLCASSIDRGRGNIQYFGAGTRLSVL.

This rearrangement joins TRBV12-3 or TRBV12-4 to TRBJ2-7, with D tentatively TRBD1 (6 bases). The CDR3 is 14 residues long. Between the trimmed V and J ends, which lost 3 bases and 9 bases, there was a span of 18 bases. CDR3 residues: CASSLQGHRGAQYF. CDR3 DNA: TGTGCCAGCAGTTTGCAGGGGCACCGGGGAGCGCAGTACTTC.

This clonotype was seen a single time. The conserved final phenylalanine or tryptophan is absent from the CDR3, which likely points to a read error. The rearrangement joins TRBV20-1 to TRBJ2-7; 10 bases are a match to TRBD1. Germline assignment: CDR1 DFQATT and CDR2 SNEGSKA (reference sequence). This CDR3 comprises 14 residues. J gave up 7 bases and V 6 bases, and 12 bases lay outside the gene matches. CDR3 coding DNA: TGCAGTGCCCCGGACAGGGGGAACTACAATGAGCAGTACTGC. It codes for CSAPDRGNYNEQYC.